The 20 T cell receptor beta chains in this list originate from one sample, sequenced in a study of Graves' ophthalmopathy and Graves' hyperthyroidism. Amplification targeted the TCR beta CDR3 regions, with RNA transcripts as the source material. HTBI primers were used in a first-round RT-PCR, which preceded a second-round multiplex PCR. TCRdb ran MiXCR on the multiplex PCR reads and lists one entry per CDR3 protein. This table has roughly 480,000 distinct CDR3 sequences, about an eighth appearing once. Material for sequencing was blood. These receptor sequences come from a woman in her 30s with Graves' ophthalmopathy.

This chain joins TRBV7-2 and TRBJ1-5; D might be TRBD1 (5 bases). The CDR3 has 16 amino acids. The ends were cut back, 1 base at V and 2 bases at J, with 12 bases in the middle. Per the germline V gene, CDR1 is SGHTA and CDR2 is FQGNSA. CDR3 region: CASSLGRGVGNQPQHF. CDR3 DNA sequence: TGTGCCAGCAGCTTAGGGCGGGGCGTGGGCAATCAGCCCCAGCATTTT. The full variable domain, in which reference TRBV7-2 and TRBJ1-5 provide the parts outside the CDR3, is GAGVSQSPSNKVTEKGKDVELRCDPISGHTALYWYRQSLGQGLEFLIYFQGNSAPDKSGLPSDRFSAERTGGSVSTLTIQRTQQEDSAVYLCASSLGRGVGNQPQHFGDGTRLSIL.

Details on this clonotype: This may be a read error: a much more frequent sequence differs by one nucleotide. The chain combines TRBV28 with TRBJ1-1; 8 bases are a match to TRBD1. Germline lookup yields CDR1 MDHEN and CDR2 SYDVKM. V shed 7 bases, J shed 6 bases, and the junction held 16 bases outside the gene matches. There are 16 residues in the CDR3. CDR3 loop: CASTSVTGESSPEAFF. The CDR3 DNA follows: TGTGCCAGCACTTCCGTGACAGGGGAGAGCTCCCCTGAAGCTTTCTTT.

This clonotype was counted ten times or more. V gene TRBV7-6 combines with J gene TRBJ2-1, with 10 bases fitting TRBD2. The CDR3 is 17 residues long. Germline V lookup: CDR1 SGHVS, CDR2 FNYEAQ. J lost 3 bases, V lost 2 bases, and 7 bases had no gene match. CDR3 residues: CASSLYSGTSDYNEQFF. CDR3 sequence (DNA): TGTGCCAGCAGCTTATATTCCGGGACTAGCGACTACAATGAGCAGTTCTTC. The full variable domain, completed using reference TRBV7-6 and TRBJ2-1, is GAGVSQSPRYKVTKRGQDVALRCDPISGHVSLYWYRQALGQGPEFLTYFNYEAQQDKSGLPNDRFSAERPEGSISTLTIQRTEQRDSAMYRCASSLYSGTSDYNEQFFGPGTRLTVL.

This clonotype was seen only a few times. The chain employs TRBV11-2 and TRBJ2-7, with a weak D call TRBD2 (6 bases). Germline assignment: CDR1 SGHAT and CDR2 FQNNGV. The V gene lost 5 bases and the J gene lost 0 bases, with 20 bases spanning the gap. CDR3 size: 17 residues. The CDR3 sequence: CASSPPGVAASSYEQYF. The DNA for the CDR3 is TGTGCCAGCAGCCCGCCCGGGGTAGCGGCTAGCTCCTACGAGCAGTACTTC.

This clonotype was counted ten times or more. The rearrangement joins TRBV6-5 to TRBJ2-4, with TRBD2 matching 8 bases. The germline gives CDR1 MNHEY, CDR2 SVGAGI. J lost 1 base, V lost 0 bases, and 5 bases had no gene match. The CDR3 is 17 amino acids. The CDR3 DNA reads as TGTGCCAGCAGTTACTCGGACCGGGAGGGGGCCAAAAACATTCAGTACTTC. This sequence encodes CASSYSDREGAKNIQYF.

This clonotype was recorded many times. DNA for the CDR3: TGCGCCAGCAGTGAGTCGGGCAGGGCCCAGGGGGGCTACACCTTC. This gives the protein CASSESGRAQGGYTF. This chain connects TRBV10-2 to TRBJ1-2, with a weak D call TRBD1 (6 bases). The V and J ends lost 0 bases and 8 bases respectively, with 16 bases between them. Germline V gene sequence: CDR1 WSHSY, CDR2 SAAADI. The CDR3 loop spans 15 amino acids.

This clonotype occurred many times. The chain combines TRBV11-3 with TRBJ1-1; unclear D gene. This CDR3 spans 12 amino acids. In germline, CDR1 is SGHNT, CDR2 YENEEA. The V end was cut by 1 base, the J end by 6 bases, with 6 bases between. The CDR3 DNA reads as TGTGCCAGCAGCTTAGTGGGGTCTGAAGCTTTCTTT. Translated, it gives CASSLVGSEAFF.

The V gene is TRBV6-1, the J gene TRBJ2-5, with 7 positions matching TRBD1. J lost 5 bases, V lost 5 bases, and 5 bases had no gene match. The CDR3 extends over 13 amino acids. CDR1 MNHNS and CDR2 SASEGT come from the germline V gene. CDR3 in amino acids: CASSREQGETQYF. DNA for the CDR3: TGTGCCAGCAGTAGGGAACAGGGGGAGACCCAGTACTTC.

This clonotype was seen many times. This rearrangement joins TRBV12-3 or TRBV12-4 to TRBJ2-7; 7 bases agree with TRBD1. This CDR3 contains 16 residues. The ends lost 2 bases at V and 3 bases at J; junction bases unmatched: 10. The CDR3 protein is CASSLPMVTGNYEQYF. CDR3 bases: TGTGCCAGCAGTTTACCCATGGTGACAGGGAACTACGAGCAGTACTTC.

The chain couples TRBV6-1 to TRBJ1-1, with TRBD1 matching 7 bases. The CDR3 consists of 19 residues. Germline V lookup: CDR1 MNHNS, CDR2 SASEGT. Trimming cost V 2 bases and J 4 bases; bases outside gene matches: 19. The CDR3 DNA sequence: TGTGCCAGCAGTGAAAGGATGGGACAGCCGCGGGGATGGAGCACTGAAGCTTTCTTT. It encodes CASSERMGQPRGWSTEAFF.

There are many counts of this clonotype. The gene calls are TRBV4-1 and TRBJ2-7, with a weak D call TRBD1 (6 bases). The germline CDR1 and CDR2 sequences are MGHRA and YSYEKL. The V gene lost 0 bases and the J gene lost 0 bases, with 21 bases spanning the gap. This CDR3 region has 19 residues. The CDR3 bases are TGCGCCAGCAGCCAAGATACCCCAGGGGTACGCTTCAGCTCCTACGAGCAGTACTTC. The encoded protein is CASSQDTPGVRFSSYEQYF.

This clonotype was picked up many times. The J gene is TRBJ2-5, the V gene TRBV4-1, with a tentative D call TRBD1 (6 bases). The germline V and J ends were trimmed by 8 bases and 2 bases, with 12 bases remaining between them. CDR1 MGHRA and CDR2 YSYEKL come from the germline V gene. The CDR3 length is 13 residues. Here the CDR3 DNA reads TGCGCCAGCCGCCCGACAGGTCAAGAGACCCAGTACTTC. Translated, it gives CASRPTGQETQYF.

This clonotype was counted ten times or more. Here the CDR3 DNA reads TGTGCCAGCAGTTTAGGGGGAAAGAGCACTGAAGCTTTCTTT. It encodes CASSLGGKSTEAFF. V is TRBV28 and J is TRBJ1-1; possible D gene TRBD1, 5 bases. The V end lost 2 bases, the J end lost 4 bases, and 11 bases lay between the germline ends. This CDR3 spans 14 amino acids. The V gene's germline CDR1 is MDHEN and CDR2 SYDVKM.

This clonotype was counted many times. This chain connects TRBV6-4 to TRBJ2-5; 9 bases are a match to TRBD1. The germline CDR1 and CDR2 sequences are MRHNA and SNTAGT. The trim removed 2 bases at V and 3 bases at J, leaving 7 bases unmatched. The CDR3 contains 16 residues. This CDR3 reads CASSDRFRDREETQYF. The CDR3 nucleotides read TGTGCCAGCAGTGACAGGTTCCGGGACAGGGAAGAGACCCAGTACTTC.

This clonotype appeared many times. The gene calls are TRBV11-2 and TRBJ2-2, with 8 positions matching TRBD1. This CDR3 has 14 amino acids. Germline V CDR1 and CDR2: SGHAT, FQNNGV. With V trimmed by 6 bases and J by 6 bases, 6 bases remained unmatched. CDR3 amino acids: CASRTLQGAGELFF. The CDR3 coding sequence is TGTGCCAGCAGAACACTACAGGGGGCCGGGGAGCTGTTTTTT.

This clonotype was counted ten times or more. V gene TRBV7-3 combines with J gene TRBJ1-6; TRBD1 agrees at 7 bases. CDR1 is SGHTA, CDR2 FQGTGA, per germline. The length of the CDR3 is 22 residues. The V gene end was trimmed by 1 base and the J gene end by 1 base; junction bases not matched to a gene: 19. The CDR3 loop is CASSLKGNSPGQVASYNSPLHF. CDR3 DNA: TGTGCCAGCAGCTTAAAGGGTAATTCACCCGGACAGGTTGCGTCCTATAATTCACCCCTCCACTTT.

This sequence joins TRBV24-1 and TRBJ2-5, with a tentative D call TRBD2 (7 bases). Trimming took off 7 bases at V and 2 bases at J, with 16 bases between the two ends. In germline, CDR1 is KGHDR, CDR2 SFDVKD. This CDR3 has 15 amino acids. The DNA of the CDR3 is TGTGCCACCAGCGACGGGGGGCGAGGACAAGAGACCCAGTACTTC. Protein product: CATSDGGRGQETQYF.

In this sample, this clonotype turned up a few times. The chain employs TRBV7-2 and TRBJ2-4; D uncertain. This CDR3 region has 14 residues. From germline, CDR1 is SGHTA and CDR2 FQGNSA. The V end lost 5 bases, the J end lost 0 bases, and 8 bases lay between the germline ends. Here the CDR3 DNA reads TGTGCCAGCAGCCAAAGGGAAGCCAAAAACATTCAGTACTTC. Its translation: CASSQREAKNIQYF.

Concerning this clonotype itself: Germline and junction disagree at one end, which may indicate a read error. The chain is built from TRBV28 and TRBJ2-7; TRBD2 is a possible D gene (6 bases). Germline loops: CDR1 MDHEN, CDR2 SYDVKM. This CDR3 region has 17 residues. The CDR3 spells CASRLLRWQGGAYEQYF. The CDR3, as DNA: TGTGCCAGCAGATTATTACGATGGCAGGGAGGCGCCTACGAGCAGTACTTC.

This clonotype showed up just a few times. The chain carries TRBV6-1 and TRBJ1-1, with D uncertain. This CDR3 region has 15 residues. With 2 bases removed from V and 0 bases from J, the gap between germline ends came to 10 bases. The V gene's germline CDR1 is MNHNS and CDR2 SASEGT. The chain's CDR3 is CASSERRQVNTEAFF. The CDR3 bases are TGTGCCAGCAGTGAAAGGAGGCAGGTGAACACTGAAGCTTTCTTT.